What follows is one TCR beta chain and its context. The protocol was immunoSEQ multiplex PCR, while the TCRdb copy is restricted to in-frame clones and leaves out a portion. The sample includes approximately 70,000 clones, 90% to 95% of them seen just once. The data originate from a study of T cell changes during pregnancy in multiple sclerosis. In germline, CDR1 is SGHTA, CDR2 FQGNSA. This CDR3 has 12 amino acids. V was shortened by 4 bases and J by 12 bases, with 13 bases between the two germline ends. The genes are TRBV7-2 and TRBJ2-1; possible D gene TRBD2, 5 bases. This TCR was sampled from a female donor with multiple sclerosis, enrolled in a pregnancy study. The sample consisted of peripheral blood, taken after pregnancy. The CDR3 DNA follows: TGTGCCAGCAGCTCCCGGGGATTAAGGCAGTTCTTC. Its translation: CASSSRGLRQFF. The whole variable domain, filled in from reference TRBV7-2 and TRBJ2-1, reads GAGVSQSPSNKVTEKGKDVELRCDPISGHTALYWYRQSLGQGLEFLIYFQGNSAPDKSGLPSDRFSAERTGGSVSTLTIQRTQQEDSAVYLCASSSRGLRQFFGPGTRLTVL.